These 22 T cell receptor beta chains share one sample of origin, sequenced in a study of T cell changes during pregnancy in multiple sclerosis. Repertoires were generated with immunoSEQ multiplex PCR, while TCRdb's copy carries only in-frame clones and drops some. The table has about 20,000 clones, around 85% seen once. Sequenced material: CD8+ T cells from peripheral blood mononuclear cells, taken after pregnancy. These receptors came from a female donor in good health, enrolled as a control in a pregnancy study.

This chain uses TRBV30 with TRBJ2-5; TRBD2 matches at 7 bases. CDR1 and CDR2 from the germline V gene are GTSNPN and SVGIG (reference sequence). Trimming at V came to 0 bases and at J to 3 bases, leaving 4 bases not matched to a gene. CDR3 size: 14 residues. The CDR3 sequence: CAWSVGAGEETQYF. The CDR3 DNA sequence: TGTGCCTGGAGTGTCGGGGCGGGGGAAGAGACCCAGTACTTC.

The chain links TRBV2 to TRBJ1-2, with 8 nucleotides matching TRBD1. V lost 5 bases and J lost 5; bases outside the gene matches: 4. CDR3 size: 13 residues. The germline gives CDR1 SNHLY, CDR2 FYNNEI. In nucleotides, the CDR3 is TGTGCCAGCAGTACGGACAGGGAGTATGGCTACACCTTC. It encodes CASSTDREYGYTF.

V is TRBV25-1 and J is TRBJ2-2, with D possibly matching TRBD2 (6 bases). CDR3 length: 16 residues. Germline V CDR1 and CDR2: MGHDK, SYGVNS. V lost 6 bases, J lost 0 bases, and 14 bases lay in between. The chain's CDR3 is CASREGLPPNTGELFF. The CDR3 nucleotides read TGTGCCAGCAGGGAGGGTCTACCCCCGAACACCGGGGAGCTGTTTTTT.

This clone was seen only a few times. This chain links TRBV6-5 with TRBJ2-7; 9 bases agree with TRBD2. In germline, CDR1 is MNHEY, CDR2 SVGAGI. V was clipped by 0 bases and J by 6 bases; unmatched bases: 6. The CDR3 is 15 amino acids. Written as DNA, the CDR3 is TGTGCCAGCAGTTACTCGTGGACTAGCGTCGGCGAGCAGTACTTC. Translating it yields CASSYSWTSVGEQYF.

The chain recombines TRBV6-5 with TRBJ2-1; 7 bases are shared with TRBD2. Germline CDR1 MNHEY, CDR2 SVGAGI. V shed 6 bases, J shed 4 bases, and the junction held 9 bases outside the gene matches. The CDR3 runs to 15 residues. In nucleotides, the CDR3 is TGTGCCAGCAGCTCCGGGACTAACTTTTACAATGAGCAGTTCTTC. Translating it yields CASSSGTNFYNEQFF.

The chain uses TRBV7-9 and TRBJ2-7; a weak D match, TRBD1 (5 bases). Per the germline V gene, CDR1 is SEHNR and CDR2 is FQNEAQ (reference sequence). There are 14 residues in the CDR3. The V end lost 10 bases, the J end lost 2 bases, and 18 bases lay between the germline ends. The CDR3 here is CATVPVGPAYEQYF. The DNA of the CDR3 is TGTGCCACAGTCCCGGTGGGGCCAGCCTACGAGCAGTACTTC.

The CDR3 region has the DNA TGTGCCACCAGCAGTCCCCTAGGACAGGGCTACGAGCAGTACTTC. Residues: CATSSPLGQGYEQYF. The chain joins TRBV15 to TRBJ2-7, with TRBD1 identical over 8 bases. Germline V gene data show CDR1 as LNHNV and CDR2 as YYDKDF (reference sequence). The CDR3 loop spans 15 amino acids. V was clipped by 3 bases and J by 3 bases; unmatched bases: 7.

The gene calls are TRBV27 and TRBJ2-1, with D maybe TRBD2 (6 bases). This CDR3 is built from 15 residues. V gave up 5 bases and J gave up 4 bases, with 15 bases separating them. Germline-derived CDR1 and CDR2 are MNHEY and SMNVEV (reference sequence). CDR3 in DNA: TGTGCCAGCAGTCCTCTTGGGGCGGGGTACAATGAGCAGTTCTTC. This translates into CASSPLGAGYNEQFF.

In DNA, the CDR3 is TGTGCCTGGGGGGACATCGGATCTGGAAACACCATATATTTT. Its protein is CAWGDIGSGNTIYF. The rearrangement links TRBV30 to TRBJ1-3; TRBD1 is a possible D gene (6 bases). This CDR3 is 14 amino acids long. V was cut by 5 bases and J by 1 base, with 12 bases left in between. Per germline, CDR1 GTSNPN and CDR2 SVGIG (reference sequence).

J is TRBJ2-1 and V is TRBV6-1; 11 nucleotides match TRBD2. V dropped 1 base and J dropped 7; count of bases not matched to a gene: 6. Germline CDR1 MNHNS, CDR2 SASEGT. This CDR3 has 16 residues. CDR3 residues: CASSEGTSGLRNEQFF. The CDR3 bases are TGTGCCAGCAGTGAAGGGACTAGCGGGCTTCGGAATGAGCAGTTCTTC.

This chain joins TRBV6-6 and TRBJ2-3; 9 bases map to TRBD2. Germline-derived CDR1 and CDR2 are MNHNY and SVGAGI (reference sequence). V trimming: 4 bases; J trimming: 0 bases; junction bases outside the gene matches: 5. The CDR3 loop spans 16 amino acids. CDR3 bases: TGTGCCAGCAGTTGGGTAGCGGGGGCAAGCACAGATACGCAGTATTTT. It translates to CASSWVAGASTDTQYF.

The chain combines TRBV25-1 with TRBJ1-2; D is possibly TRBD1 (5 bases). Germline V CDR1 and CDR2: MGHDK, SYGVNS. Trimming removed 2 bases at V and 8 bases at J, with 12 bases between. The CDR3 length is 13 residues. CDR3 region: CASSERRAEGYTF. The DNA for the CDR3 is TGTGCCAGCAGTGAACGCAGGGCGGAGGGCTACACCTTC.

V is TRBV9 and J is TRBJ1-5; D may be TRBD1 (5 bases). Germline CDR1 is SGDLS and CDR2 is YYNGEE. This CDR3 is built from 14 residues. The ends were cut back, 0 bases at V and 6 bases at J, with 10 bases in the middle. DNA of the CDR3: TGTGCCAGCAGCGTAGGTGGGGGGGGTCAGCCCCAGCATTTT. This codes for CASSVGGGGQPQHF.

The CDR3 DNA is TGTGCCAGCAGCTTGTTTTCAGATGAGCAGTTCTTC. It is translated as CASSLFSDEQFF. The chain has TRBV7-8 and TRBJ2-1, with D uncertain. With 3 bases removed from V and 8 bases from J, the gap between germline ends came to 8 bases. This CDR3 contains 12 residues. Germline assignment: CDR1 SGHVS and CDR2 FQNEAQ.

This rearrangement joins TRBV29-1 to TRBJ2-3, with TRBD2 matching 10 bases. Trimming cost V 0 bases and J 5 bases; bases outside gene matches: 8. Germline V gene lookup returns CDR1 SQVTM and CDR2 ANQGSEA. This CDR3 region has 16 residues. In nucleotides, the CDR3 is TGCAGCGTTGAAGACCCCCTAGCGGGAGAAGGAGATACGCAGTATTTT. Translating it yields CSVEDPLAGEGDTQYF.

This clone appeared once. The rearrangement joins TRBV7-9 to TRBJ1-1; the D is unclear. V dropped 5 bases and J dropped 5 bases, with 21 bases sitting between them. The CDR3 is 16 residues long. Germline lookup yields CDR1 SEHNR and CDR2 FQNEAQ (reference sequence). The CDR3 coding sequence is TGTGCCAGCAGCCCTAACCCAGACCGCGGCAGAACTGAAGCTTTCTTT. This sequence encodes CASSPNPDRGRTEAFF.

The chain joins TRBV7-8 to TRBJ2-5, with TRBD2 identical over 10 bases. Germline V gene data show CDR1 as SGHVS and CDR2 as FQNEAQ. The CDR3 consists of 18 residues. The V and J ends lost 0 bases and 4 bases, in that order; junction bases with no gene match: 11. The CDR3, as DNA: TGTGCCAGCAGCTTAGCGCTGAGCGGGGGGGTTATGTTAGAGACCCAGTACTTC. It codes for CASSLALSGGVMLETQYF.

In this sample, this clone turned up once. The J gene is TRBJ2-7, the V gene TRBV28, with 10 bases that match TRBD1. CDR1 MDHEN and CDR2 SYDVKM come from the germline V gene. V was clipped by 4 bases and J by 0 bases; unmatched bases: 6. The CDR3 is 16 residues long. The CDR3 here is CASSSPGQGNSYEQYF. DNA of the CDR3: TGTGCCAGCAGTTCGCCGGGACAGGGGAACTCCTACGAGCAGTACTTC.

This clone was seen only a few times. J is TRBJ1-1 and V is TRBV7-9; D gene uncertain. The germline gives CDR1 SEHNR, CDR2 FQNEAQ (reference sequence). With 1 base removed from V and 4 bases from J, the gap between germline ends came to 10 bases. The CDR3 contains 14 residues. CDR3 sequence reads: CASSLGSRVTEAFF. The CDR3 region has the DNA TGTGCCAGCAGCTTAGGGTCCCGGGTCACTGAAGCTTTCTTT.

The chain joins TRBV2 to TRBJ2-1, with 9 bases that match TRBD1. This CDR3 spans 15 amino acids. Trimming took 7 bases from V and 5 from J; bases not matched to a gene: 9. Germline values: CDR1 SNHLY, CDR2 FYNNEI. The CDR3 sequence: CASIYGQGYHNEQFF. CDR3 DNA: TGTGCCAGCATATACGGACAGGGGTACCACAATGAGCAGTTCTTC.

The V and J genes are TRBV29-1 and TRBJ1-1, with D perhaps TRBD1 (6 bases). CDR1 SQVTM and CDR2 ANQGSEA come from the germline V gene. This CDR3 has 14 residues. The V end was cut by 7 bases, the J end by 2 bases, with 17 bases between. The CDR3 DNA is TGCAGCGGGCGACTCCGGGACAACAACACTGAAGCTTTCTTT. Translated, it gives CSGRLRDNNTEAFF. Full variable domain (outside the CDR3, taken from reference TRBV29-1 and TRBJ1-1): SAVISQKPSRDICQRGTSLTIQCQVDSQVTMMFWYRQQPGQSLTLIATANQGSEATYESGFVIDKFPISRPNLTFSTLTVSNMSPEDSSIYLCSGRLRDNNTEAFFGQGTRLTVV.

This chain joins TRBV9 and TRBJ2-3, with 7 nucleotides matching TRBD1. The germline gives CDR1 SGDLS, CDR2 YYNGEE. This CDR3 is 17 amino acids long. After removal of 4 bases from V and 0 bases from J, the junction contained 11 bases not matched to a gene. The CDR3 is CASSPQGTVRSTDTQYF. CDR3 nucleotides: TGTGCCAGCAGCCCCCAAGGGACAGTGAGGAGCACAGATACGCAGTATTTT.